This TCR beta chain came from a study of neurological immune-mediated disorders. Whole-study findings and limits: Falling below healthy controls, multiple sclerosis showed the least TCR clonal expansion, while HTLV-1-associated myelopathy showed the most. CDR3 amino acid sequences of expanded clones were not shared across subjects, a result suggesting private repertoires in all groups.

The cDNA came from 5'RACE with 10-nucleotide random UMIs. TCRdb re-called the 5' RACE reads through MiXCR, storing one row per CDR3 protein. The data contain around 100,000 distinct CDR3 sequences, about 10% of them singletons. Germline CDR1 is SGHRS and CDR2 is YFSETQ. The V end lost 1 base, the J end lost 7 bases, and 15 bases lay between the germline ends. The CDR3 spans 15 residues. This clonotype was counted ten times or more. What it binds is not known. Time point described: longitudinal time-point 3. The study built unsorted libraries from 2 million PBMCs kept at -80 C. The clonotype originates from a female donor with HTLV-1-associated myelopathy (HAM/TSP). Sequencing input: PBMCs. V is TRBV5-1 and J is TRBJ2-1; D may be TRBD1 (5 bases). The CDR3 DNA reads TGCGCCAGCAGCTTGTGGGCAGGGTATAATAATGAGCAGTTCTTC. It translates to CASSLWAGYNNEQFF.